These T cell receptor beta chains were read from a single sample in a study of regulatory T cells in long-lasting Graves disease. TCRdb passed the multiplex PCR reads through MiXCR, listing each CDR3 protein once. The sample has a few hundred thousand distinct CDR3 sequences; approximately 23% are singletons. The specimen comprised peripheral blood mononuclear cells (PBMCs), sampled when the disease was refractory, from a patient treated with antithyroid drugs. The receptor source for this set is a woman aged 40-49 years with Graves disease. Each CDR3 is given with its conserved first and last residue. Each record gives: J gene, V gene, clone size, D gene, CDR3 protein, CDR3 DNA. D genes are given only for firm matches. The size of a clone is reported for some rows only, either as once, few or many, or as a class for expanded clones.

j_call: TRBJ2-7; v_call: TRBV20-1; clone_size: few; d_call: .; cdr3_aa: CSASPSGYEQYF; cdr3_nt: TGCAGTGCTAGTCCCAGCGGGTACGAGCAGTACTTC
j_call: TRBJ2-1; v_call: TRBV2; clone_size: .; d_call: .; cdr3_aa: CASKNSFSYNEQFF; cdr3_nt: TGTGCCAGCAAAAATAGCTTCTCCTACAATGAGCAGTTCTTC
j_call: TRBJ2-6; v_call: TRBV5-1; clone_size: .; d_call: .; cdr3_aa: CASSRVKSGANVLTF; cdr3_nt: TGCGCCAGCAGCCGCGTTAAGTCTGGGGCCAACGTCCTGACTTTC
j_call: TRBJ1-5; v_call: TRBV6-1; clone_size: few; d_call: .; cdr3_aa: CASSWTEDTPQHF; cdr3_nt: TGTGCCAGCAGCTGGACGGAGGATACGCCCCAGCATTTT
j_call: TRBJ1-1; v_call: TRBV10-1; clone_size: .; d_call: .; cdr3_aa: CASSADRIEAFF; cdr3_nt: TGCGCCAGCAGTGCCGATCGGATTGAAGCTTTCTTT
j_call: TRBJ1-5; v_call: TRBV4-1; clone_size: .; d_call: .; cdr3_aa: CASSQVTAINQPQHF; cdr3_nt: TGCGCCAGCAGCCAAGTGACAGCAATAAATCAGCCCCAGCATTTT
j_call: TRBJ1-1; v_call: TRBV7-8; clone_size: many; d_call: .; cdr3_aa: CASSDDLNTEAFF; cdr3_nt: TGTGCCAGCAGCGACGACCTAAACACTGAAGCTTTCTTT
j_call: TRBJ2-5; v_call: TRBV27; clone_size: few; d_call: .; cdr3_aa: CASGLLGGETQYF; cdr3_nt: TGTGCCAGCGGTCTTCTGGGGGGAGAGACCCAGTACTTC
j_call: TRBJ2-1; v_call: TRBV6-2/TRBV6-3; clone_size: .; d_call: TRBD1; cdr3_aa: CASSFRPGGSYNEQFF; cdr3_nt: TGTGCCAGCAGTTTCCGACCAGGGGGCTCCTACAATGAGCAGTTCTTC
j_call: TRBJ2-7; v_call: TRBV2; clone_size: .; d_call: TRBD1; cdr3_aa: CASILGQGAREQYF; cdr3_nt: TGTGCCAGCATCCTTGGACAGGGGGCGCGAGAGCAGTACTTC
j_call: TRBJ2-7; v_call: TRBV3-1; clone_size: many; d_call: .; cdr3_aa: CASSPHSGTIYEQYF; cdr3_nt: TGTGCCAGCAGCCCACACTCCGGGACCATCTACGAGCAGTACTTC
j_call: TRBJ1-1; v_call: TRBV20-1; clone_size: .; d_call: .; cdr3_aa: CSARLSGSMNTEAFF; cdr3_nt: TGCAGTGCTAGGTTATCGGGGTCCATGAACACTGAAGCTTTCTTT
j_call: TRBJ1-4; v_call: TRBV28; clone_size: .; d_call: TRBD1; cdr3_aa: CASAGGGLATNEKLFF; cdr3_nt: TGTGCCAGCGCAGGGGGGGGCCTTGCAACTAATGAAAAACTGTTTTTT
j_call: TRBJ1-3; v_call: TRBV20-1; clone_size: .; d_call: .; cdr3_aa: CSALSRAGSGNTIYF; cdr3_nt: TGCAGTGCCCTCTCGAGGGCGGGATCTGGAAACACCATATATTTT